This T cell receptor beta chain was recorded in a study of naive and memory T cell subsets. Study-level findings and limits: The RNA method is potentially sensitive to activation and differentiation changes.

The SP2 primer and nested alpha and beta constant region primers amplified ligated cDNA in four rounds. TCRdb re-called the 5' RACE reads with MiXCR, one entry per CDR3 protein. This table holds roughly 56,000 distinct CDR3 sequences, 7.2% found once. The V gene's germline CDR1 is SEHNR and CDR2 FQNEAQ (reference sequence). CDR3 length: 16 amino acids. V gave up 5 bases and J gave up 0 bases, with 17 bases separating them. An oligonucleotide containing a UMI was ligated to the 3' end of TCR cDNA. RNA was extracted from 2 to 3 ml of whole blood of healthy adults. Reverse transcription used DNase-treated unsorted total RNA, aiming for roughly 1 to 1,100 ng. As concerns this clonotype: The antigen remains unidentified. A clone one base away is much larger, so this may be a read error.

The V gene is TRBV7-9, the J gene TRBJ2-7; D is perhaps TRBD2 (6 bases). The clonotype was recovered from a male donor in good health. The CDR3 DNA follows: TGTGCCAGCAGCCCGAAAGGGACTGTGAGCTCCTACGAGCAGTACTTC. Translation: CASSPKGTVSSYEQYF.